A single sample is the source of the 19 T cell receptor beta chains below, sequenced in a study of Siglec-9 on CD8 T cells in melanoma. Measured with immunoSEQ multiplex PCR; TCRdb has only the in-frame clones, and not every one. Here the sample spans some 27,000 clones, roughly 80% being singletons. The specimen was Siglec-9- CD8+ T cells sorted from blood. The receptors originated from a human donor in good health.

The chain couples TRBV4-1 to TRBJ2-1; TRBD2 agrees at 7 bases. V trimming: 4 bases; J trimming: 3 bases; junction bases outside the gene matches: 9. The CDR3 spans 16 residues. Looked up from germline, CDR1 is MGHRA and CDR2 is YSYEKL. The CDR3 region is CASSLSGGNVYNEQFF. The CDR3 DNA sequence: TGCGCCAGCAGCCTCTCCGGGGGGAATGTCTACAATGAGCAGTTCTTC.

This clone was detected only a few times. The rearrangement joins TRBV14 to TRBJ1-3; D not certain. The CDR3 has 14 amino acids. The V gene's germline CDR1 is SGHDN and CDR2 FVKESK. The V end was cut by 2 bases, the J end by 4 bases, with 9 bases between. The CDR3 nucleotides read TGTGCCAGCAGCCAACCCCCCCGGGGAAACACCATATATTTT. This gives the protein CASSQPPRGNTIYF. Full variable domain (outside the CDR3, taken from reference TRBV14 and TRBJ1-3): EAGVTQFPSHSVIEKGQTVTLRCDPISGHDNLYWYRRVMGKEIKFLLHFVKESKQDESGMPNNRFLAERTGGTYSTLKVQPAELEDSGVYFCASSQPPRGNTIYFGEGSWLTVV.

The chain uses TRBV11-3 and TRBJ2-3, with D possibly being TRBD1 (6 bases). This CDR3 spans 15 amino acids. The ends were cut back, 5 bases at V and 2 bases at J, with 14 bases in the middle. Germline V gives CDR1 SGHNT, CDR2 YENEEA. This chain's CDR3 is CASSPARGYTDTQYF. Written as DNA, the CDR3 is TGTGCCAGCAGCCCAGCAAGGGGGTACACAGATACGCAGTATTTT. The full variable domain, rest sourced from reference TRBV11-3 and TRBJ2-3, is EAGVVQSPRYKIIEKKQPVAFWCNPISGHNTLYWYLQNLGQGPELLIRYENEEAVDDSQLPKDRFSAERLKGVDSTLKIQPAELGDSAVYLCASSPARGYTDTQYFGPGTRLTVL.

The chain carries TRBV20-1 and TRBJ1-2, with D uncertain. The CDR3 contains 11 residues. The germline gives CDR1 DFQATT, CDR2 SNEGSKA (reference sequence). The V and J ends lost 4 bases and 7 bases respectively, with 10 bases between them. The CDR3 reads CSAKPVSGYTF. The CDR3 DNA sequence: TGCAGTGCTAAACCAGTGAGTGGCTACACCTTC.

This clone came up once. The V call is TRBV27, the J call TRBJ1-4; D gene ambiguous. The V gene's germline CDR1 is MNHEY and CDR2 SMNVEV (reference sequence). The CDR3 sequence is 15 residues long. Trimming removed 5 bases from V and 5 bases from J, with 15 bases in between. In DNA, the CDR3 is TGTGCCAGCAGTCCCTTCTCCGGGCTAAATGAAAAACTGTTTTTT. The encoded protein is CASSPFSGLNEKLFF.

The chain has TRBV5-6 and TRBJ2-7; D is ambiguous. Germline V gives CDR1 SGHDT, CDR2 YYEEEE. The V and J ends lost 2 bases and 2 bases respectively, with 8 bases between them. The CDR3 extends over 13 amino acids. As DNA, the CDR3 is TGTGCCAGCAGCTTAGGTGGAACCTACGAGCAGTACTTC. Protein sequence: CASSLGGTYEQYF.

This rearrangement joins TRBV4-1 to TRBJ1-1; tentatively, D is TRBD1 (6 bases). There are 14 residues in the CDR3. The germline V and J ends were trimmed by 0 bases and 9 bases, with 14 bases remaining between them. Per germline, CDR1 MGHRA and CDR2 YSYEKL. CDR3 sequence reads: CASSQEGHQPKAFF. The CDR3 DNA is TGCGCCAGCAGCCAAGAGGGACACCAGCCCAAAGCTTTCTTT.

The chain is built from TRBV28 and TRBJ1-4, with D unclear. Germline V CDR1 and CDR2: MDHEN, SYDVKM. The CDR3 has 11 amino acids. Deletions cut 4 bases from V and 5 bases from J, with 2 bases between. The CDR3 DNA reads TGTGCCAGCAGTTCGAATGAAAAACTGTTTTTT. This sequence encodes CASSSNEKLFF.

The V gene is TRBV5-6, the J gene TRBJ2-1, with D maybe TRBD2 (5 bases). The CDR3 consists of 12 residues. V lost 3 bases and J 5 bases, leaving 6 bases between the germline ends. Germline CDR1 and CDR2: SGHDT and YYEEEE. The CDR3, as DNA: TGTGCCAGCAGCTCCGGGGACAATGAGCAGTTCTTC. The encoded protein is CASSSGDNEQFF. Complete variable domain (other parts from reference TRBV5-6 and TRBJ2-1): DAGVTQSPTHLIKTRGQQVTLRCSPKSGHDTVSWYQQALGQGPQFIFQYYEEEERQRGNFPDRFSGHQFPNYSSELNVNALLLGDSALYLCASSSGDNEQFFGPGTRLTVL.

CDR3 loop: CASSLPPPDTQYF. CDR3 DNA sequence: TGTGCCAGCAGTTTACCCCCCCCAGATACGCAGTATTTT. The chain has TRBV28 and TRBJ2-3; D is undetermined. Germline V CDR1 and CDR2: MDHEN, SYDVKM. The CDR3 length is 13 residues. V was cut by 2 bases and J by 4 bases, with 7 bases left in between. The complete variable domain, with remaining parts taken from reference TRBV28 and TRBJ2-3, reads DVKVTQSSRYLVKRTGEKVFLECVQDMDHENMFWYRQDPGLGLRLIYFSYDVKMKEKGDIPEGYSVSREKKERFSLILESASTNQTSMYLCASSLPPPDTQYFGPGTRLTVL.

This sequence joins TRBV5-8 and TRBJ2-1; D call uncertain. Germline V gene data show CDR1 as SGHTS and CDR2 as YDEGEE. The CDR3 has 11 amino acids. The germline V and J ends were trimmed by 2 bases and 6 bases, with 3 bases remaining between them. In DNA, the CDR3 is TGTGCCAGCAGCTTTTCCAATGAGCAGTTCTTC. It yields the protein CASSFSNEQFF.

V is TRBV29-1 and J is TRBJ2-6; 7 bases fit TRBD1. The CDR3 sequence is 15 residues long. CDR1 SQVTM and CDR2 ANQGSEA come from the germline V gene. Unmatched junction bases numbered 6, after V lost 5 bases and J lost 2 bases. The CDR3 bases are TGCAGCGTTTTAAAGGGGGCCACTGGGGCCAACGTCCTGACTTTC. Its protein is CSVLKGATGANVLTF. Drawing the rest from reference TRBV29-1 and TRBJ2-6, the complete variable domain is SAVISQKPSRDICQRGTSLTIQCQVDSQVTMMFWYRQQPGQSLTLIATANQGSEATYESGFVIDKFPISRPNLTFSTLTVSNMSPEDSSIYLCSVLKGATGANVLTFGAGSRLTVL.

The rearrangement links TRBV6-1 to TRBJ1-1; D not resolved. V lost 8 bases and J lost 7, with 11 bases in between. This CDR3 spans 11 amino acids. Germline V gene data show CDR1 as MNHNS and CDR2 as SASEGT. CDR3 in DNA: TGTGCCAGCGTCGGACGAGGTGAAGCTTTCTTT. Translated: CASVGRGEAFF.

This clone is labeled medium-sized. The V call is TRBV6-5, the J call TRBJ2-4, with D possibly being TRBD2 (6 bases). The CDR3 has 11 residues. CDR1 and CDR2 from the germline V gene are MNHEY and SVGAGI. Trimming stripped 7 bases from V and 16 bases from J, with 17 bases between. Written as DNA, the CDR3 is TGTGCCAGCACTTTCGGGGGAACATCCTACTTC. It yields the protein CASTFGGTSYF.

This chain connects TRBV6-1 to TRBJ2-1, with D uncertain. Germline values: CDR1 MNHNS, CDR2 SASEGT. Trimming removed 4 bases at V and 2 bases at J, with 18 bases between. The CDR3 has 17 residues. The CDR3 DNA reads TGTGCCAGCAGTGGTCCAGAACCGACGATCACCTACAATGAGCAGTTCTTC. Translation: CASSGPEPTITYNEQFF.

CDR3 region: CASGGDTQYF. The CDR3 coding sequence is TGTGCCAGCGGGGGAGATACGCAGTATTTT. The chain employs TRBV9 and TRBJ2-3, with D perhaps TRBD1 or TRBD2 (5 bases each). The V gene's germline CDR1 is SGDLS and CDR2 YYNGEE. V gave up 7 bases and J gave up 5 bases, with 5 bases separating them. This CDR3 comprises 10 residues.

The sample holds one count of this clone. The genes are TRBV5-6 and TRBJ2-1; D is uncertain. V lost 0 bases, J lost 8 bases, and 9 bases lay in between. The CDR3 length is 13 residues. The germline V gene has CDR1 SGHDT and CDR2 YYEEEE. The CDR3, as DNA: TGTGCCAGCAGCTTGGGTTCCGCGTATGAGCAGTTCTTC. Translating gives CASSLGSAYEQFF.

The gene calls are TRBV11-2 and TRBJ2-3, with 8 nucleotides matching TRBD2. Trimming took 1 base from V and 6 from J; bases not matched to a gene: 6. The CDR3 runs 15 residues. The germline V gene has CDR1 SGHAT and CDR2 FQNNGV. The CDR3 coding sequence is TGTGCCAGCAGCTTAGTGTTTAGCGGGACTGATACGCAGTATTTT. Translated, it gives CASSLVFSGTDTQYF.

The rearrangement joins TRBV7-6 to TRBJ2-5; possibly TRBD1 for D (6 bases). This CDR3 spans 13 amino acids. Germline V lookup: CDR1 SGHVS, CDR2 FNYEAQ. Trimming removed 4 bases from V and 5 bases from J, with 11 bases in between. The CDR3 loop is CASSSRGWETQYF. For the CDR3, the DNA is TGTGCCAGCAGCTCCAGGGGATGGGAGACCCAGTACTTC.